Listed here are 24 T cell receptor beta chains from one sample, sequenced in a study of T-cell reconstitution after alpha-beta-depleted transplantation in children. Unique molecular identifiers were built into the TCRbeta library. TCRdb recomputed calls from the PCR reads with MiXCR, one row per CDR3 protein. The sample contains about 400,000 distinct CDR3 sequences, 20% of which appear only once. The source was PBMCs from the stem cell graft donor, collected from the stem cell graft. All receptors come from a human donor who donated a stem cell graft to a child with acute myeloid leukemia.

The chain uses TRBV15 and TRBJ2-1; 7 nucleotides align to TRBD2. Trimming cost V 2 bases and J 0 bases; bases outside gene matches: 4. The length of the CDR3 is 16 residues. Germline V gene sequence: CDR1 LNHNV, CDR2 YYDKDF (reference sequence). CDR3 bases: TGTGCCACCAGCAGAAGGCCTAGCGGCTCCTACAATGAGCAGTTCTTC. It yields the protein CATSRRPSGSYNEQFF. Together with reference TRBV15 and TRBJ2-1, the CDR3 gives the full variable domain: DAMVIQNPRYQVTQFGKPVTLSCSQTLNHNVMYWYQQKSSQAPKLLFHYYDKDFNNEADTPDNFQSRRPNTSFCFLDIRSPGLGDTAMYLCATSRRPSGSYNEQFFGPGTRLTVL.

The chain recombines TRBV6-1 with TRBJ2-7; TRBD2 agrees at 11 bases. The CDR3 covers 14 residues. V lost 5 bases, J lost 7 bases, and 7 bases stayed unmatched. The germline V gene has CDR1 MNHNS and CDR2 SASEGT. The CDR3 sequence: CASSKLAGVREQYF. CDR3 coding DNA: TGTGCCAGCAGTAAACTAGCGGGAGTGAGGGAGCAGTACTTC.

The table lists this clonotype with many counts. The chain couples TRBV5-1 to TRBJ2-7, with TRBD2 matching 14 bases. Germline CDR1 SGHRS, CDR2 YFSETQ. CDR3 length: 18 residues. V gave up 1 base and J gave up 2 bases; unmatched junction bases: 8. DNA for the CDR3: TGCGCCAGCAGCTTGCGGCCCATGGGACTAGCGGGGGCCTACGAGCAGTACTTC. The encoded protein is CASSLRPMGLAGAYEQYF.

This clonotype has more than one count but fewer than ten. The V gene is TRBV2, the J gene TRBJ2-7; D unresolved. The CDR3 spans 15 residues. Germline CDR1 and CDR2: SNHLY and FYNNEI. The germline V and J ends were trimmed by 7 bases and 0 bases, with 16 bases remaining between them. CDR3 residues: CASTPNAHSSYEQYF. CDR3 DNA sequence: TGTGCCAGCACCCCGAACGCACATAGCTCCTACGAGCAGTACTTC.

This chain connects TRBV27 to TRBJ2-7, with D possibly matching TRBD1 (6 bases). Trimming pared 5 bases from V and 4 bases from J, leaving 18 bases between. CDR3 size: 15 residues. Germline-derived CDR1 and CDR2 are MNHEY and SMNVEV (reference sequence). CDR3 in amino acids: CASSLLAGVDYEQYF. Written as DNA, the CDR3 is TGTGCCAGCAGTCTCCTAGCAGGGGTGGATTACGAGCAGTACTTC.

The CDR3 DNA reads TGTGCCAGCAGCTTGGGGGCCAGTCTAGGCAATGAGCAGTTCTTC. This gives the protein CASSLGASLGNEQFF. The chain has TRBV5-6 and TRBJ2-1; the D is unclear. V lost 0 bases and J 6 bases, leaving 13 bases between the germline ends. CDR3 length: 15 amino acids. CDR1 is SGHDT and CDR2 is YYEEEE in the germline V gene. Full variable domain (missing parts from reference TRBV5-6 and TRBJ2-1): DAGVTQSPTHLIKTRGQQVTLRCSPKSGHDTVSWYQQALGQGPQFIFQYYEEEERQRGNFPDRFSGHQFPNYSSELNVNALLLGDSALYLCASSLGASLGNEQFFGPGTRLTVL.

The rearrangement joins TRBV6-1 to TRBJ2-1; D possibly corresponds to TRBD2 (6 bases). Trimming removed 5 bases at V and 4 bases at J, with 15 bases between. The CDR3 is 15 amino acids. Germline assignment: CDR1 MNHNS and CDR2 SASEGT. CDR3 residues: CASSQPSVSYNEQFF. The CDR3 DNA follows: TGTGCCAGCAGTCAACCTAGCGTTTCTTACAATGAGCAGTTCTTC.

In this sample, this clonotype turned up a few times. V and J are TRBV29-1 and TRBJ2-1; no clear D. CDR1 and CDR2 (germline): SQVTM, ANQGSEA. Trimming pared 6 bases from V and 3 bases from J, leaving 21 bases between. The CDR3 loop spans 16 amino acids. As DNA, the CDR3 is TGCAGCGTCACTGAGACGGGCTCCGCAATCTACAATGAGCAGTTCTTC. It specifies CSVTETGSAIYNEQFF.

The chain joins TRBV28 to TRBJ2-7, with 7 bases fitting TRBD1. The CDR3 consists of 14 residues. The germline gives CDR1 MDHEN, CDR2 SYDVKM. With 5 bases clipped from V and 3 bases from J, the junction kept 7 bases outside the gene matches. CDR3 nucleotides: TGTGCCAGCAGTATCCGGGACAGCCTCTACGAGCAGTACTTC. Translation gives CASSIRDSLYEQYF.

There are many counts of this clonotype. This chain links TRBV4-2 with TRBJ2-3; 8 positions match TRBD2. In germline, CDR1 is LGHNA, CDR2 YNFKEQ. The CDR3 consists of 14 residues. V trimming: 8 bases; J trimming: 5 bases; junction bases outside the gene matches: 9. CDR3 in DNA: TGTGCCAGCTCCCGGAGCGGGAGTAGAGATACGCAGTATTTT. It encodes CASSRSGSRDTQYF.

This clonotype was recorded at least ten times. V and J are TRBV29-1 and TRBJ2-7; 7 bases match TRBD1. There are 15 residues in the CDR3. V lost 4 bases to trimming and J lost 5 bases; unmatched junction nucleotides: 14. Germline-derived CDR1 and CDR2 are SQVTM and ANQGSEA. The CDR3 protein is CSVVGDDRVEDEQYF. CDR3 bases: TGCAGCGTTGTAGGGGACGACAGGGTTGAGGACGAGCAGTACTTC.

The V call is TRBV28, the J call TRBJ1-1; D remains unclear. The CDR3 is made up of 14 amino acids. Trimming stripped 6 bases from V and 5 bases from J, with 16 bases between. Germline loops: CDR1 MDHEN, CDR2 SYDVKM. The CDR3 reads CASSPARGGTEAFF. The CDR3 DNA follows: TGTGCCAGCAGCCCCGCCCGGGGAGGTACTGAAGCTTTCTTT.

The gene calls are TRBV29-1 and TRBJ2-7, with 9 bases aligning to TRBD1. In germline, CDR1 is SQVTM, CDR2 ANQGSEA. The ends lost 4 bases at V and 0 bases at J; junction bases unmatched: 4. This CDR3 has 14 residues. The CDR3 region is CSVAPQGASYEQYF. Written as DNA, the CDR3 is TGCAGCGTTGCCCCACAGGGGGCCTCCTACGAGCAGTACTTC.

This clonotype appeared a few times. V gene TRBV5-1 combines with J gene TRBJ2-7; the D gene is possibly TRBD1 (6 bases). Trimming pared 2 bases from V and 0 bases from J, leaving 12 bases between. There are 15 residues in the CDR3. Per the germline V gene, CDR1 is SGHRS and CDR2 is YFSETQ. The CDR3 DNA follows: TGCGCCAGCAGCTTTCAGCAGGGGAGCTCCTACGAGCAGTACTTC. Residues: CASSFQQGSSYEQYF.

This sequence joins TRBV7-8 and TRBJ1-3; 7 positions match TRBD1. The V segment lost 5 bases and the J segment 4 bases; nucleotides outside the gene matches: 11. The germline gives CDR1 SGHVS, CDR2 FQNEAQ. The CDR3 sequence is 16 residues long. The CDR3 bases are TGTGCCAGCAGCCCGTCTACAGGGGCATCAGGAAACACCATATATTTT. It translates to CASSPSTGASGNTIYF.

This clonotype was detected only a few times. The CDR3 sequence is CSAREGGRDYGYTF. The CDR3 bases are TGCAGTGCTAGAGAGGGAGGGAGAGATTATGGCTACACCTTC. V gene TRBV20-1 combines with J gene TRBJ1-2; D remains ambiguous. Germline loops: CDR1 DFQATT, CDR2 SNEGSKA (reference sequence). V lost 0 bases to trimming and J lost 5 bases, with 13 bases between them. This CDR3 contains 14 residues.

In its sample, this clonotype was seen a few times. V is TRBV25-1 and J is TRBJ2-3; 7 positions agree with TRBD2. CDR1 and CDR2 (germline): MGHDK, SYGVNS. V lost 4 bases, J lost 2 bases, and 9 bases stayed unmatched. The length of the CDR3 is 16 residues. This CDR3 reads CASSGAKRGHTDTQYF. DNA of the CDR3: TGTGCCAGCAGTGGAGCGAAGCGGGGTCACACAGATACGCAGTATTTT.

This clonotype occurred many times. The rearrangement links TRBV20-1 to TRBJ2-1; tentative D call: TRBD2 (6 bases). V was cut by 5 bases and J by 3 bases, with 14 bases left in between. This CDR3 has 14 residues. Germline CDR1 reads DFQATT; CDR2 reads SNEGSKA (reference sequence). The CDR3 spells CSAGSGLVYNEQFF. The CDR3 nucleotides read TGCAGTGCTGGGAGCGGGCTAGTCTACAATGAGCAGTTCTTC.

V gene TRBV12-3 or TRBV12-4 combines with J gene TRBJ2-3; 7 bases are shared with TRBD2. V shed 6 bases and J 4 bases; nucleotides not matched to a gene: 10. This CDR3 has 15 residues. CDR3: CASRRSGVGPDTQYF. CDR3 bases: TGTGCCAGCAGGCGAAGCGGGGTCGGCCCAGATACGCAGTATTTT.

The genes are TRBV9 and TRBJ2-7; TRBD2 agrees at 10 bases. Trimming cost V 3 bases and J 4 bases; bases outside gene matches: 10. CDR1 SGDLS and CDR2 YYNGEE come from the germline V gene. This CDR3 region has 16 residues. For the CDR3, the DNA is TGTGCCAGCAGCGGGGGGGGTAGCGGGAGGCCGTACGAGCAGTACTTC. Translating it yields CASSGGGSGRPYEQYF.

The chain recombines TRBV28 with TRBJ2-7; TRBD1 matches at 9 bases. In germline, CDR1 is MDHEN, CDR2 SYDVKM. V was clipped by 5 bases and J by 1 base; unmatched bases: 9. The CDR3 totals 16 residues. CDR3 nucleotides: TGTGCCAGCAGTGCTCCGGGACAGGGTTTATCCTACGAGCAGTACTTC. This gives the protein CASSAPGQGLSYEQYF.

The chain uses TRBV14 and TRBJ2-1; 7 bases fit TRBD2. The CDR3 is 15 amino acids. From germline, CDR1 is SGHDN and CDR2 FVKESK. The V gene end was trimmed by 4 bases and the J gene end by 12 bases; junction bases not matched to a gene: 15. The chain's CDR3 is CASSPPGTTLGVQFF. CDR3 DNA sequence: TGTGCCAGCAGCCCTCCCGGGACTACCCTCGGTGTGCAGTTCTTC.

V and J are TRBV7-3 and TRBJ2-5; D not certain. This CDR3 is built from 13 residues. Trimming cost V 2 bases and J 4 bases, with 8 bases left between them. CDR1 is SGHTA, CDR2 FQGTGA, per germline. The CDR3 nucleotides are TGTGCCAGCAGCTTATGGGATGCAGAGACCCAGTACTTC. This gives the protein CASSLWDAETQYF.

The chain carries TRBV20-1 and TRBJ2-7; D not resolved. This CDR3 spans 14 amino acids. Per the germline V gene, CDR1 is DFQATT and CDR2 is SNEGSKA (reference sequence). V was pared by 7 bases and J by 1 base, with 17 bases between. CDR3: CSVFLTVPSYEQYF. CDR3 sequence (DNA): TGCAGTGTTTTTTTGACGGTACCATCCTACGAGCAGTACTTC.